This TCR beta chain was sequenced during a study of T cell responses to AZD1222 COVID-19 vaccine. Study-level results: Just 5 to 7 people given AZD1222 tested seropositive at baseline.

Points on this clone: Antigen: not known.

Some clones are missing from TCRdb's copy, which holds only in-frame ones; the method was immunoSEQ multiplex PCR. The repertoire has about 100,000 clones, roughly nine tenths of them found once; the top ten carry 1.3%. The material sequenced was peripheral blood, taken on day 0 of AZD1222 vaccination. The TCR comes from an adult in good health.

CDR3 DNA: TGTGCCAGCAGGGTCCCGGACACAGATACGCAGTATTTT. Its translation: CASRVPDTDTQYF. V usage is TRBV12-3 or TRBV12-4 and J usage is TRBJ2-3, with unresolved D. V was shortened by 6 bases and J by 2 bases, with 9 bases between the two germline ends. The CDR3 has 13 residues.